This T cell receptor (beta chain) comes out of a study of blood T cell repertoires in COVID-19. Enrollees, about 18 to 90 years old, lived in approximately 24 US areas. Symptom resolution, clearance, or two negative PCRs marked the recovered donors of Cohort 3. TCRdb's table, derived via immunoSEQ multiplex PCR, lists solely in-frame clones and lacks some. The sample includes some 130,000 clones, around 88% of them seen just once. This clonotype was obtained from a woman aged 45-59 years who had recovered from COVID-19. Sample: PBMCs or T cells enriched from blood (not recorded which).

CDR3 sequence reads: CASRVAGETQYF. For the CDR3, the DNA is TGTGCCAGCAGAGTAGCGGGGGAGACCCAGTACTTC. The J gene is TRBJ2-5, the V gene TRBV7-8, with 8 bases matching TRBD2. The V and J ends lost 6 bases and 5 bases, in that order; junction bases with no gene match: 2. The CDR3 totals 12 residues. Germline assignment: CDR1 SGHVS and CDR2 FQNEAQ. Combining the CDR3 with reference TRBV7-8 and TRBJ2-5 gives the whole variable domain GAGVSQSPRYKVAKRGQDVALRCDPISGHVSLFWYQQALGQGPEFLTYFQNEAQLDKSGLPSDRFFAERPEGSVSTLKIQRTQQEDSAVYLCASRVAGETQYFGPGTRLLVL.